Below, one T cell receptor beta chain is given with its context. Primers used in a second PCR of roughly 6 to 11 cycles were a sample-barcoded 5' primer and a J-beta primer mix. Every cDNA molecule bore a tag from a template-switch adaptor containing 12 random nucleotides. Each CDR3 protein is one row after TCRdb ran MiXCR on the 5' RACE reads. The sample lists 1.4 million to 1.5 million distinct CDR3 sequences, 42% occurring once. This sample was included in a study of blood T cells in healthy people across ages. V was trimmed by 6 bases and J by 5 bases, leaving 7 bases between them. Germline loops: CDR1 MGHDK, CDR2 SYGVNS. The CDR3 has 11 residues.

The sample consisted of blood. The source is a woman aged 18-29 years in good health. This sequence joins TRBV25-1 and TRBJ1-2; no definite D call. CDR3 residues: CASSEAYGYTF. DNA for the CDR3: TGTGCCAGCAGCGAGGCATATGGCTACACCTTC.